One and the same sample provided the 3 T cell receptor beta chains below, sequenced in a study of shared clonotypes between healthy human individuals. Method: immunoSEQ multiplex PCR; TCRdb's copy keeps in-frame clones and lacks some. The repertoire includes about 600,000 clones, roughly four fifths of them detected once, and about 11% sits in the top ten. Input material: PBMCs. These TCRs come from a woman aged 40-49 years in good health. Some clones in this sample may be carry-over from other donors' samples.

This rearrangement joins TRBV5-1 to TRBJ1-1; maybe TRBD1 (6 bases). From germline, CDR1 is SGHRS and CDR2 YFSETQ. V dropped 4 bases and J dropped 1 base, with 17 bases sitting between them. The CDR3 length is 16 residues. For the CDR3, the DNA is TGCGCCAGCAGCAAAGGGGGGAGGGACCCGAACACTGAAGCTTTCTTT. Protein: CASSKGGRDPNTEAFF. Supplemented by reference TRBV5-1 and TRBJ1-1, the full variable domain reads KAGVTQTPRYLIKTRGQQVTLSCSPISGHRSVSWYQQTPGQGLQFLFEYFSETQRNKGNFPGRFSGRQFSNSRSEMNVSTLELGDSALYLCASSKGGRDPNTEAFFGQGTRLTVV.

J is TRBJ1-2 and V is TRBV11-2, with unresolved D. The CDR3 contains 13 residues. V was clipped by 3 bases and J by 4 bases, with 9 bases between them. Germline CDR1 reads SGHAT; CDR2 reads FQNNGV. The DNA for the CDR3 is TGTGCCAGCAGCTTTCAAGGGCTCTATGGCTACACCTTC. Translation: CASSFQGLYGYTF.

The chain couples TRBV5-1 to TRBJ2-1; 11 bases align to TRBD2. Per germline, CDR1 SGHRS and CDR2 YFSETQ. The V gene end was trimmed by 4 bases and the J gene end by 4 bases; junction bases not matched to a gene: 4. This CDR3 has 15 residues. The CDR3: CASSPVAGGYNEQFF. The CDR3, as DNA: TGCGCCAGCAGCCCCGTAGCGGGAGGGTACAATGAGCAGTTCTTC.